A single sample gave rise to the 20 T cell receptor beta chains below, sequenced in a study of memory CD4+ T cells and cytomegalovirus serostatus. Assay used: immunoSEQ multiplex PCR; TCRdb lists only in-frame clones, some missing. This sample has under 35,000 clones, with 60% to 85% found just once. Single viable CD3+CD4+CD8-CD45RO+ cells were sorted as the memory CD4+ T cells. What was sequenced was memory CD4+ T cells from blood. These receptors were taken from an adult in good health and CMV-seronegative.

The chain employs TRBV4-1 and TRBJ1-4; TRBD1 agrees at 8 bases. With V trimmed by 4 bases and J by 7 bases, 8 bases remained unmatched. Germline V gene sequence: CDR1 MGHRA, CDR2 YSYEKL. The CDR3 consists of 15 residues. CDR3 amino acids: CASSPWTGSGEKLFF. The CDR3 nucleotides are TGCGCCAGCAGCCCGTGGACAGGGTCGGGTGAAAAACTGTTTTTT.

The table lists this clone with a few counts. The V call is TRBV13, the J call TRBJ1-3; D is undetermined. The CDR3 has 17 amino acids. Trimming took 6 bases from V and 2 from J, leaving 20 bases between them. Germline CDR1 reads PRHDT; CDR2 reads FYEKMQ (reference sequence). The CDR3 spells CASSFDKRALAGNTIYF. The CDR3 DNA sequence: TGTGCCAGCAGTTTTGACAAAAGGGCCTTAGCTGGAAACACCATATATTTT.

On this clone itself: This sample also contains other DNA sequences that code for the same CDR3. The chain joins TRBV5-1 to TRBJ2-7, with 9 bases matching TRBD1. J was trimmed by 4 bases and V by 4 bases; bases with no gene match: 6. Germline CDR1 SGHRS, CDR2 YFSETQ. CDR3 length: 14 residues. The CDR3 DNA follows: TGCGCCAGCAGCGAGGGGACAGGGTTGTACGAGCAGTACTTC. This encodes CASSEGTGLYEQYF.

J is TRBJ2-5 and V is TRBV7-9, with TRBD2 as a possible D gene (6 bases). This CDR3 has 13 residues. With 1 base removed from V and 5 bases from J, the gap between germline ends came to 8 bases. Germline assignment: CDR1 SEHNR and CDR2 FQNEAQ (reference sequence). The CDR3 here is CASSLGRAETQYF. In nucleotides, the CDR3 is TGTGCCAGCAGCTTAGGGAGGGCTGAGACCCAGTACTTC.

The chain couples TRBV28 to TRBJ2-2; TRBD1 might be the D (6 bases). The V end was cut by 7 bases, the J end by 1 base, with 13 bases between. CDR3 length equals 15 residues. The germline V gene has CDR1 MDHEN and CDR2 SYDVKM. In nucleotides, the CDR3 is TGTGCCAGCAACAGTCAGGGGATGAACACCGGGGAGCTGTTTTTT. Its protein is CASNSQGMNTGELFF.

There are a few counts of this clone. This chain connects TRBV5-1 to TRBJ1-1; 7 positions agree with TRBD1. Germline V gene sequence: CDR1 SGHRS, CDR2 YFSETQ. The CDR3 loop spans 15 amino acids. The ends lost 4 bases at V and 2 bases at J; junction bases unmatched: 8. The CDR3 sequence: CASSVSGTVNTEAFF. The CDR3 DNA reads as TGCGCCAGCAGCGTCTCCGGGACAGTCAACACTGAAGCTTTCTTT. The full variable domain, its missing parts supplied by reference TRBV5-1 and TRBJ1-1, is KAGVTQTPRYLIKTRGQQVTLSCSPISGHRSVSWYQQTPGQGLQFLFEYFSETQRNKGNFPGRFSGRQFSNSRSEMNVSTLELGDSALYLCASSVSGTVNTEAFFGQGTRLTVV.

The chain carries TRBV7-8 and TRBJ2-5, with TRBD1 matching 7 bases. The CDR3 runs to 15 residues. The germline V gene has CDR1 SGHVS and CDR2 FQNEAQ. The V segment lost 1 base and the J segment 2 bases; nucleotides outside the gene matches: 4. CDR3 loop: CASSLGWGQQETQYF. The CDR3 region has the DNA TGTGCCAGCAGCTTAGGGTGGGGACAGCAAGAGACCCAGTACTTC.

This chain links TRBV5-5 with TRBJ2-2, with TRBD1 matching 9 bases. CDR1 SGHKS and CDR2 YYEKEE come from the germline V gene (reference sequence). The CDR3 runs 17 residues. With V trimmed by 0 bases and J by 6 bases, 9 bases remained unmatched. CDR3 DNA: TGTGCCAGCAGCTTGGCCGGGGACAGGGATGGCGCCGGGGAGCTGTTTTTT. Its translation: CASSLAGDRDGAGELFF.

The gene calls are TRBV2 and TRBJ1-5, with D possibly TRBD2 on 5 matching bases. The J call may be wrong; the DNA end is better matched by TRBJ2-3. There are 17 residues in the CDR3. Germline loops: CDR1 SNHLY, CDR2 FYNNEI. The CDR3 region has the DNA TGTGCCAGCAGTGGAGGGTCGGGAAACAACCTCAATCAGCCCCAGTATTTT. Translated, it gives CASSGGSGNNLNQPQYF.

The chain joins TRBV7-2 to TRBJ2-2; the D is unclear. The CDR3 has 15 residues. Germline CDR1 and CDR2: SGHTA and FQGNSA. V lost 0 bases and J 0 bases, leaving 5 bases between the germline ends. CDR3 nucleotide sequence: TGTGCCAGCAGCTTAGCGACACCGAACACCGGGGAGCTGTTTTTT. Its protein is CASSLATPNTGELFF.

V and J are TRBV10-3 and TRBJ2-4; tentatively, D is TRBD2 (5 bases). This CDR3 has 15 amino acids. Trimming removed 4 bases from V and 7 bases from J, with 17 bases in between. Looked up from germline, CDR1 is ENHRY and CDR2 is SYGVKD. CDR3: CAISAVIGGGNIQYF. The CDR3 nucleotides read TGTGCCATCAGTGCTGTCATCGGAGGTGGGAACATTCAGTACTTC.

The chain carries TRBV19 and TRBJ2-3; D remains unclear. V lost 6 bases, J lost 1 base, and 8 bases lay in between. CDR3 size: 13 residues. In germline, CDR1 is LNHDA, CDR2 SQIVND (reference sequence). Written as DNA, the CDR3 is TGTGCCAGTAGCCTGACACGCACAGATACGCAGTATTTT. Amino acids: CASSLTRTDTQYF.

The V gene is TRBV4-3, the J gene TRBJ1-5, with D possibly matching TRBD1 (5 bases). Germline-derived CDR1 and CDR2 are LGHNA and YSLEER. The CDR3 sequence is 15 residues long. V was cut by 0 bases and J by 7 bases, with 13 bases left in between. The CDR3 is CASSQDFGARQPQHF. In nucleotides, the CDR3 is TGCGCCAGCAGCCAAGATTTCGGGGCTCGACAGCCCCAGCATTTT.

The chain employs TRBV4-3 and TRBJ1-2, with D maybe TRBD1 (5 bases). CDR3 length: 13 residues. Trimming shortened V by 5 bases and J by 4 bases, and 11 bases separated the two germline ends. The germline V gene has CDR1 LGHNA and CDR2 YSLEER. CDR3 protein: CASSSTRAYGYTF. The CDR3 bases are TGCGCCAGCAGCTCGACCAGGGCCTATGGCTACACCTTC.

The rearrangement joins TRBV7-9 to TRBJ1-1; maybe TRBD1 (5 bases). The ends were cut back, 3 bases at V and 2 bases at J, with 10 bases in the middle. This CDR3 spans 14 amino acids. From germline, CDR1 is SEHNR and CDR2 FQNEAQ (reference sequence). CDR3 in DNA: TGTGCCAGCAGCTTGGGTGGACAAAACACTGAAGCTTTCTTT. Translating gives CASSLGGQNTEAFF.

The CDR3 sequence is CASSWGQTTNEKLFF. As DNA, the CDR3 is TGTGCCAGCAGTTGGGGACAAACTACTAATGAAAAACTGTTTTTT. V and J are TRBV5-5 and TRBJ1-4; D is possibly TRBD1 (6 bases). V was pared by 5 bases and J by 2 bases, with 13 bases between. Germline V gene lookup returns CDR1 SGHKS and CDR2 YYEKEE (reference sequence). The CDR3 is 15 amino acids.

This clone was picked up one time. The chain has TRBV29-1 and TRBJ2-3; 11 nucleotides align to TRBD2. Germline V gene lookup returns CDR1 SQVTM and CDR2 ANQGSEA. After removal of 5 bases from V and 2 bases from J, the junction contained 3 bases not matched to a gene. The CDR3 loop spans 14 amino acids. The CDR3 nucleotides are TGCAGCGTTTCGACTAGCGGGGTCACAGATACGCAGTATTTT. Translation gives CSVSTSGVTDTQYF.

V gene TRBV28 combines with J gene TRBJ1-4; 10 bases agree with TRBD1. This CDR3 contains 14 residues. CDR1 is MDHEN, CDR2 SYDVKM, per germline. With 6 bases clipped from V and 8 bases from J, the junction kept 6 bases outside the gene matches. The CDR3 DNA sequence: TGTGCCAGCAGGTCGACAGGGGGCAGGGAAAAACTGTTTTTT. Amino acids: CASRSTGGREKLFF.

The CDR3 is CASSSMFGDRYGYTF. The DNA of the CDR3 is TGTGCCAGCAGCTCCATGTTCGGGGACAGGTATGGCTACACCTTC. This chain joins TRBV7-8 and TRBJ1-2; 8 bases fit TRBD1. This CDR3 contains 15 residues. The ends lost 4 bases at V and 5 bases at J; junction bases unmatched: 9. CDR1 SGHVS and CDR2 FQNEAQ come from the germline V gene.

The gene calls are TRBV18 and TRBJ2-6; the D gene is possibly TRBD1 (5 bases). CDR1 and CDR2 from the germline V gene are KGHSH and LQKENI. The CDR3 covers 14 residues. Trimming cost V 3 bases and J 4 bases, with 7 bases left between them. Here the CDR3 DNA reads TGTGCCAGCTCACCGACAGCCGGGGCCAACGTCCTGACTTTC. The encoded protein is CASSPTAGANVLTF.